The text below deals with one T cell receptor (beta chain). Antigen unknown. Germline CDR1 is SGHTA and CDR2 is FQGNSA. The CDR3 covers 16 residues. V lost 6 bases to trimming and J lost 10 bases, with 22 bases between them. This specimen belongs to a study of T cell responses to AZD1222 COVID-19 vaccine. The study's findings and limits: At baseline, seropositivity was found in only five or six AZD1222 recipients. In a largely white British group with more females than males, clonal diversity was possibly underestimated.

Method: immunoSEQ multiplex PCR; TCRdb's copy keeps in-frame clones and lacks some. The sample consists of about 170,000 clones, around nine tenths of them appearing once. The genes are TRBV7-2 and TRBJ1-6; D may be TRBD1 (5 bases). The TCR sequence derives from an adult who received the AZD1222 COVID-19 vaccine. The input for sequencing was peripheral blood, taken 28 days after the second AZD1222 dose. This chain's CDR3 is CASSFRLAGSGSPLHF. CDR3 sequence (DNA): TGTGCCAGCAGTTTTAGGTTGGCAGGGTCTGGCTCACCCCTCCACTTT.